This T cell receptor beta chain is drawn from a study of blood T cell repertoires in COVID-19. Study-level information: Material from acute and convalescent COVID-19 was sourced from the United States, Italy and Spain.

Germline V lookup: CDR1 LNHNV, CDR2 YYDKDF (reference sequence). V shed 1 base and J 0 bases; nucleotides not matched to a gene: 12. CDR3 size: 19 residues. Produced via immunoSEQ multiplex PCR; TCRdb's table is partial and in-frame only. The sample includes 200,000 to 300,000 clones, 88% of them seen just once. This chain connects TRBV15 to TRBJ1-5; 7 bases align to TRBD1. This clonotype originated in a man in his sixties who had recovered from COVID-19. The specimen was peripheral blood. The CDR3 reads CATSRGGGGARYSNQPQHF. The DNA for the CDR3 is TGTGCCACCAGCAGAGGAGGAGGGGGCGCCCGCTATAGCAATCAGCCCCAGCATTTT.